Shown below are 15 T cell receptor beta chains from a single sample sequenced in a study of blood T cell repertoires in COVID-19. TCRdb keeps only in-frame clones here, not all; method: immunoSEQ multiplex PCR. The data hold more than 45,000 clones, with around 85% observed a single time. Sequenced input: peripheral blood. Receptors originate from a woman in her sixties or seventies with acute or convalescent COVID-19.

The rearrangement joins TRBV6-2 or TRBV6-3 to TRBJ2-1; TRBD2 matches at 12 bases. The V and J ends lost 0 bases and 0 bases, in that order; junction bases with no gene match: 6. This CDR3 comprises 19 residues. The germline V gene encodes CDR1 MNHEY and CDR2 SVGEGT. CDR3 loop: CASSYSLAGGPSSYNEQFF. The DNA for the CDR3 is TGTGCCAGCAGTTACTCTCTAGCGGGAGGGCCTAGCTCCTACAATGAGCAGTTCTTC.

The chain recombines TRBV7-6 with TRBJ1-3; 9 bases line up with TRBD1. From germline, CDR1 is SGHVS and CDR2 FNYEAQ. The V gene end was trimmed by 2 bases and the J gene end by 0 bases; junction bases not matched to a gene: 11. The CDR3 contains 19 residues. DNA of the CDR3: TGTGCCAGCAGCTTAAGCCTCGGGACAGGGCCAAGCTCTGGAAACACCATATATTTT. This codes for CASSLSLGTGPSSGNTIYF. Full variable domain (missing parts from reference TRBV7-6 and TRBJ1-3): GAGVSQSPRYKVTKRGQDVALRCDPISGHVSLYWYRQALGQGPEFLTYFNYEAQQDKSGLPNDRFSAERPEGSISTLTIQRTEQRDSAMYRCASSLSLGTGPSSGNTIYFGEGSWLTVV.

The gene calls are TRBV18 and TRBJ2-5; TRBD2 agrees at 9 bases. The CDR3 has 16 amino acids. Per the germline V gene, CDR1 is KGHSH and CDR2 is LQKENI. Trimming cost V 3 bases and J 7 bases; bases outside gene matches: 12. Here the CDR3 reads CASSPGSGGPTGTQYF. The DNA for the CDR3 is TGTGCCAGCTCACCCGGCAGCGGGGGGCCGACCGGGACCCAGTACTTC.

The CDR3 DNA follows: TGTGCCATCAGTGACTCTGGGCAGCCGAACACTGAAGCTTTCTTT. Its translation is CAISDSGQPNTEAFF. The genes are TRBV10-3 and TRBJ1-1; D gene unclear. The V end was cut by 3 bases, the J end by 1 base, with 12 bases between. The CDR3 has 15 amino acids. Germline V gene lookup returns CDR1 ENHRY and CDR2 SYGVKD.

This clone was detected once. The chain uses TRBV7-2 and TRBJ1-3; D is undetermined. This CDR3 has 14 amino acids. Trimming left V 5 bases short and J 0 bases short, with 8 bases between. Per the germline V gene, CDR1 is SGHTA and CDR2 is FQGNSA. The CDR3 here is CASSPRFSGNTIYF. The CDR3 DNA reads as TGTGCCAGCAGCCCTCGTTTCTCTGGAAACACCATATATTTT.

The genes are TRBV12-5 and TRBJ1-6; D perhaps matches TRBD1 (6 bases). The V gene lost 0 bases and the J gene lost 7 bases, with 19 bases spanning the gap. Germline CDR1 is LGHNT and CDR2 is FRNRAP. The CDR3 consists of 18 residues. DNA for the CDR3: TGTGCTAGTGGTTTGGTACTGCAGGGGCAGAACTTAAATTCACCCCTCCACTTT. This translates into CASGLVLQGQNLNSPLHF.

The chain carries TRBV18 and TRBJ1-1; D unresolved. Per the germline V gene, CDR1 is KGHSH and CDR2 is LQKENI. Trimming removed 1 base from V and 7 bases from J, with 7 bases in between. This CDR3 comprises 12 residues. The chain's CDR3 is CASSPLKHEAFF. The CDR3 nucleotides are TGTGCCAGCTCACCACTGAAACATGAAGCTTTCTTT.

The rearrangement uses TRBV7-8 and TRBJ2-1, with D perhaps TRBD1 (7 bases). The CDR3 is 15 residues long. The germline V gene has CDR1 SGHVS and CDR2 FQNEAQ. The V and J ends lost 5 bases and 7 bases respectively, with 18 bases between them. CDR3 loop: CASSHRGQGRNEQFF. For the CDR3, the DNA is TGTGCCAGCAGCCACAGGGGCCAGGGGAGGAATGAGCAGTTCTTC.

The chain joins TRBV5-4 to TRBJ2-1; D not certain. The CDR3 loop spans 13 amino acids. Germline loops: CDR1 SGHNT, CDR2 YYREEE (reference sequence). Deletions cut 3 bases from V and 6 bases from J, with 10 bases between. CDR3 bases: TGTGCCAGCAGCTCCACCGCCAGCAATGAGCAGTTCTTC. Residues: CASSSTASNEQFF.

CDR3 sequence (DNA): TGCAGCGTTGAAGGAGGGCTGACCTCCGAGCAGTACTTC. It is translated as CSVEGGLTSEQYF. The V and J genes are TRBV29-1 and TRBJ2-7; D perhaps matches TRBD2 (5 bases). The germline gives CDR1 SQVTM, CDR2 ANQGSEA. V was clipped by 1 base and J by 6 bases, with 13 bases between them. The CDR3 is 13 residues long.

V usage is TRBV6-4 and J usage is TRBJ1-1; no clear D. The V gene lost 7 bases and the J gene lost 4 bases, with 13 bases spanning the gap. CDR1 is MRHNA, CDR2 SNTAGT, per germline. This CDR3 is 13 amino acids long. CDR3 in amino acids: CASKTTGFTEAFF. The CDR3 DNA reads as TGTGCCAGCAAGACGACGGGGTTCACTGAAGCTTTCTTT.

The chain links TRBV15 to TRBJ1-3, with 8 bases matching TRBD1. Germline V gives CDR1 LNHNV, CDR2 YYDKDF (reference sequence). The CDR3 is made up of 12 amino acids. After removal of 10 bases from V and 4 bases from J, the junction contained 3 bases not matched to a gene. CDR3 loop: CAIGQGGNTIYF. CDR3 coding DNA: TGTGCCATCGGACAGGGAGGAAACACCATATATTTT.

The V and J genes are TRBV11-1 and TRBJ2-1, with 8 positions matching TRBD1. The ends lost 6 bases at V and 10 bases at J; junction bases unmatched: 5. Per germline, CDR1 SGHAT and CDR2 FQDESV (reference sequence). This CDR3 is built from 12 residues. CDR3 sequence reads: CASRQTGDEQFF. The DNA of the CDR3 is TGTGCCAGCAGACAGACAGGGGACGAGCAGTTCTTC.

The chain uses TRBV4-1 and TRBJ2-7; 11 nucleotides line up with TRBD2. This CDR3 has 16 residues. The germline V gene has CDR1 MGHRA and CDR2 YSYEKL. With 4 bases clipped from V and 5 bases from J, the junction kept 10 bases outside the gene matches. CDR3 loop: CASSPAPSGGTHEQYF. The CDR3 DNA sequence: TGCGCCAGCAGCCCAGCCCCTAGCGGGGGGACCCACGAGCAGTACTTC.

The CDR3 bases are TGTGCCAGCTCACTCCGGGAGAACCCCCCAGATACGCAGTATTTT. Protein: CASSLRENPPDTQYF. V is TRBV18 and J is TRBJ2-3; the D gene is possibly TRBD2 (6 bases). The CDR3 length is 15 residues. Between the trimmed V and J ends, which lost 4 bases and 4 bases, there was a span of 15 bases. The germline gives CDR1 KGHSH, CDR2 LQKENI.